Following are 28 T cell receptor beta chains from one sample sequenced in a study of cytomegalovirus exposure and HLA in healthy donors. The assay was immunoSEQ multiplex PCR, and TCRdb's table has in-frame clones only and misses some. The sample contains about 120,000 clones, 80% to 90% of which appear only once. The sample consisted of PBMCs. All receptors derive from a woman between 18 and 29 years old in good health and CMV-seronegative.

This rearrangement joins TRBV5-1 to TRBJ1-1; 7 bases fit TRBD1. CDR1 SGHRS and CDR2 YFSETQ come from the germline V gene. The CDR3 length is 16 residues. V shed 4 bases, J shed 0 bases, and the junction held 9 bases outside the gene matches. The CDR3 nucleotides read TGCGCCAGCAGCCCATCCGGGACAGCATTGAACACTGAAGCTTTCTTT. This gives the protein CASSPSGTALNTEAFF.

The rearrangement links TRBV11-2 to TRBJ1-2, with D tentatively TRBD1 (5 bases). CDR3 size: 14 residues. Germline CDR1 SGHAT, CDR2 FQNNGV. Trimming left V 3 bases short and J 3 bases short, with 11 bases between. The CDR3 reads CASSFTGGYYGYTF. The DNA of the CDR3 is TGTGCCAGCAGCTTCACAGGAGGGTACTATGGCTACACCTTC.

The J gene is TRBJ2-7, the V gene TRBV9; 8 bases map to TRBD2. The CDR3 totals 13 residues. Unmatched junction bases numbered 1, after V lost 3 bases and J lost 2 bases. CDR1 is SGDLS and CDR2 is YYNGEE in the germline V gene. The CDR3 protein is CASSEGLAYEQYF. The CDR3 nucleotides are TGTGCCAGCAGCGAGGGACTAGCCTACGAGCAGTACTTC.

This rearrangement joins TRBV9 to TRBJ1-3; D might be TRBD1 (6 bases). Per the germline V gene, CDR1 is SGDLS and CDR2 is YYNGEE. This CDR3 region has 15 residues. Trimming removed 3 bases from V and 0 bases from J, with 10 bases in between. DNA for the CDR3: TGTGCCAGCAGCGCCTCGGACAGCTCTGGAAACACCATATATTTT. It translates to CASSASDSSGNTIYF.

Only a few counts were recorded for this clone. V is TRBV2 and J is TRBJ2-6; tentatively, D is TRBD2 (6 bases). Germline V gene sequence: CDR1 SNHLY, CDR2 FYNNEI. Trimming removed 2 bases from V and 0 bases from J, with 20 bases in between. The CDR3 is made up of 20 amino acids. The CDR3 loop reads CASSESIFGEVDSGANVLTF. In nucleotides, the CDR3 is TGTGCCAGCAGTGAAAGTATTTTCGGGGAGGTGGACTCTGGGGCCAACGTCCTGACTTTC.

The chain uses TRBV5-6 and TRBJ1-5, with D hard to call. The CDR3 length is 14 residues. The V gene lost 2 bases and the J gene lost 3 bases, with 9 bases spanning the gap. CDR1 and CDR2 (germline): SGHDT, YYEEEE. The CDR3 here is CASSFSSDNQPQHF. Written as DNA, the CDR3 is TGTGCCAGCAGCTTTTCAAGCGACAATCAGCCCCAGCATTTT. Full variable domain (missing parts from reference TRBV5-6 and TRBJ1-5): DAGVTQSPTHLIKTRGQQVTLRCSPKSGHDTVSWYQQALGQGPQFIFQYYEEEERQRGNFPDRFSGHQFPNYSSELNVNALLLGDSALYLCASSFSSDNQPQHFGDGTRLSIL.

The rearrangement joins TRBV29-1 to TRBJ2-5; TRBD2 agrees at 8 bases. Germline V CDR1 and CDR2: SQVTM, ANQGSEA. CDR3 size: 13 residues. With 7 bases clipped from V and 1 base from J, the junction kept 5 bases outside the gene matches. CDR3 in DNA: TGCAGCGCAAGCGGGGGTTTCCAAGAGACCCAGTACTTC. It specifies CSASGGFQETQYF.

J is TRBJ1-2 and V is TRBV6-5; D not certain. Germline lookup yields CDR1 MNHEY and CDR2 SVGAGI. The CDR3 has 14 residues. With 0 bases removed from V and 14 bases from J, the gap between germline ends came to 19 bases. The CDR3: CASSYSRVPPAETF. The CDR3 coding sequence is TGTGCCAGCAGTTACTCCCGCGTCCCCCCCGCGGAGACCTTC.

CDR3 sequence (DNA): TGTGCCAGCAGCGTAGCGGAGACAGGGTCGGGCTACACCTTC. It specifies CASSVAETGSGYTF. The chain employs TRBV9 and TRBJ1-2; 7 positions match TRBD1. V gave up 0 bases and J gave up 8 bases; unmatched junction bases: 7. This CDR3 has 14 amino acids. Per germline, CDR1 SGDLS and CDR2 YYNGEE.

The chain joins TRBV5-1 to TRBJ2-5; TRBD1 might be the D (6 bases). Germline V lookup: CDR1 SGHRS, CDR2 YFSETQ. V lost 2 bases and J 3 bases, leaving 11 bases between the germline ends. CDR3 length equals 14 residues. The CDR3 nucleotides read TGCGCCAGCAGCTTCGGCAGGGGAGAAGAGACCCAGTACTTC. Translating gives CASSFGRGEETQYF.

This chain links TRBV7-2 with TRBJ2-5; 8 positions match TRBD2. The J segment lost 7 bases and the V segment lost 2 bases, leaving 6 bases of the junction unmatched. CDR1 is SGHTA and CDR2 is FQGNSA in the germline V gene. This CDR3 has 14 amino acids. The CDR3, as DNA: TGTGCCAGCAGCTTACCTGGACTAGCCTCGACCCAGTACTTC. It specifies CASSLPGLASTQYF. Full variable domain (missing parts from reference TRBV7-2 and TRBJ2-5): GAGVSQSPSNKVTEKGKDVELRCDPISGHTALYWYRQSLGQGLEFLIYFQGNSAPDKSGLPSDRFSAERTGGSVSTLTIQRTQQEDSAVYLCASSLPGLASTQYFGPGTRLLVL.

The genes are TRBV7-3 and TRBJ1-1; tentative D call: TRBD1 (6 bases). Germline loops: CDR1 SGHTA, CDR2 FQGTGA. The CDR3 totals 16 residues. Trimming cost V 2 bases and J 5 bases, with 18 bases left between them. The CDR3 loop reads CASSLGGGRPPTEAFF. The CDR3 region has the DNA TGTGCCAGCAGCTTAGGCGGGGGGCGGCCGCCTACTGAAGCTTTCTTT.

The rearrangement joins TRBV14 to TRBJ2-5, with TRBD2 matching over 9 bases. V was clipped by 4 bases and J by 2 bases; unmatched bases: 11. The CDR3 loop spans 17 amino acids. Germline V gives CDR1 SGHDN, CDR2 FVKESK. The CDR3 region has the DNA TGTGCCAGCAGCCCGCGACTAGCGGCTGTTCTTCAAGAGACCCAGTACTTC. Amino acids: CASSPRLAAVLQETQYF.

V is TRBV10-3 and J is TRBJ1-3, with a possible D match to TRBD1 (6 bases). Germline CDR1 and CDR2: ENHRY and SYGVKD. The CDR3 spans 16 residues. Trimming left V 6 bases short and J 1 base short, with 16 bases between. In DNA, the CDR3 is TGTGCCATCAGAATAAGACAGGAAAGATCTGGAAACACCATATATTTT. It specifies CAIRIRQERSGNTIYF.

The rearrangement uses TRBV7-9 and TRBJ1-1; possible D gene TRBD1, 6 bases. The CDR3 has 13 residues. V dropped 5 bases and J dropped 6 bases, with 13 bases sitting between them. Germline CDR1 SEHNR, CDR2 FQNEAQ (reference sequence). CDR3 DNA sequence: TGTGCCAGCAGCCCAGGGGAAAAGCCTGAAGCTTTCTTT. Its translation: CASSPGEKPEAFF.

This clone was seen once. The V call is TRBV6-6, the J call TRBJ1-1; no definite D call. This CDR3 has 15 residues. The germline gives CDR1 MNHNY, CDR2 SVGAGI (reference sequence). V lost 2 bases and J lost 5, with 15 bases in between. The CDR3 region has the DNA TGTGCCAGCAGTTACGTAGCGGGGAAAGGGACTGAAGCTTTCTTT. This sequence encodes CASSYVAGKGTEAFF.

The gene calls are TRBV18 and TRBJ1-1; TRBD1 matches at 8 bases. Germline CDR1 and CDR2: KGHSH and LQKENI. Trimming at V came to 6 bases and at J to 7 bases, leaving 7 bases not matched to a gene. CDR3 length equals 13 residues. CDR3 residues: CASSPRGPDEAFF. The DNA of the CDR3 is TGTGCCAGCTCGCCCAGGGGGCCGGATGAAGCTTTCTTT.

The J gene is TRBJ2-7, the V gene TRBV5-6; TRBD2 matches 8 bases. Germline lookup yields CDR1 SGHDT and CDR2 YYEEEE. Unmatched junction bases numbered 12, after V lost 4 bases and J lost 3 bases. The CDR3 is 16 amino acids. The CDR3 loop is CASSPPGSGVYYEQYF. Here the CDR3 DNA reads TGTGCCAGCAGCCCGCCTGGTAGCGGGGTTTACTACGAGCAGTACTTC.

This clone was found a few times. J is TRBJ2-7 and V is TRBV19, with D unresolved. Germline V gene lookup returns CDR1 LNHDA and CDR2 SQIVND (reference sequence). CDR3 length: 13 amino acids. V was shortened by 4 bases and J by 2 bases, with 9 bases between the two germline ends. The CDR3, as DNA: TGTGCCAGTAGTACCGGGTTAACCTACGAGCAGTACTTC. As protein: CASSTGLTYEQYF.

The genes are TRBV11-2 and TRBJ2-1, with 8 nucleotides matching TRBD2. Trimming removed 1 base from V and 9 bases from J; junction bases left unmatched: 14. CDR3 length equals 17 residues. CDR1 is SGHAT and CDR2 is FQNNGV in the germline V gene. CDR3 DNA: TGTGCCAGCAGCTTAGGGGGGGGACTAGGAGAGATCGGTGAGCAGTTCTTC. Translating it yields CASSLGGGLGEIGEQFF.

This chain connects TRBV14 to TRBJ1-1, with 7 bases identical to TRBD1. Trimming took 1 base from V and 8 from J; bases not matched to a gene: 13. The CDR3 totals 16 residues. From germline, CDR1 is SGHDN and CDR2 FVKESK. The CDR3, as DNA: TGTGCCAGCAGCCAAGGGGGACAGTCTCTATGGTCGGAAGCTTTCTTT. This sequence encodes CASSQGGQSLWSEAFF.

V gene TRBV6-5 combines with J gene TRBJ1-6; 7 nucleotides match TRBD1. CDR3 size: 14 residues. V shed 2 bases, J shed 11 bases, and the junction held 6 bases outside the gene matches. Germline loops: CDR1 MNHEY, CDR2 SVGAGI. CDR3: CASSYGQGVAPLHF. In DNA, the CDR3 is TGTGCCAGCAGTTACGGCCAGGGGGTGGCACCCCTCCACTTT.

The V call is TRBV7-3, the J call TRBJ2-1, with 15 bases fitting TRBD2. The CDR3 extends over 18 amino acids. Looked up from germline, CDR1 is SGHTA and CDR2 is FQGTGA. With 4 bases clipped from V and 0 bases from J, the junction kept 4 bases outside the gene matches. CDR3 DNA: TGTGCCAGCAGCTGGACTAGCGGGGGGGCTAGCTCCTACAATGAGCAGTTCTTC. Amino acid sequence: CASSWTSGGASSYNEQFF. Using reference TRBV7-3 and TRBJ2-1 for the parts outside the CDR3, the full variable domain is GAGVSQTPSNKVTEKGKYVELRCDPISGHTALYWYRQSLGQGPEFLIYFQGTGAADDSGLPNDRFFAVRPEGSVSTLKIQRTERGDSAVYLCASSWTSGGASSYNEQFFGPGTRLTVL.

This sequence joins TRBV18 and TRBJ2-4; D perhaps matches TRBD1 (5 bases). This CDR3 contains 13 residues. CDR1 is KGHSH and CDR2 is LQKENI in the germline V gene. Between the trimmed V and J ends, which lost 2 bases and 5 bases, there was a span of 7 bases. The CDR3 coding sequence is TGTGCCAGCTCACCAGGCAGGGAAAACATTCAGTACTTC. Its translation: CASSPGRENIQYF.

V usage is TRBV6-5 and J usage is TRBJ1-5; D may be TRBD1 (5 bases). Trimming shortened V by 5 bases and J by 5 bases, and 10 bases separated the two germline ends. Per germline, CDR1 MNHEY and CDR2 SVGAGI. The CDR3 loop spans 13 amino acids. DNA for the CDR3: TGTGCCAGCAGTCCCCAGGGATATCAGCCCCAGCATTTT. Protein: CASSPQGYQPQHF.

In its sample, this clone was seen once. The chain has TRBV18 and TRBJ2-6, with D unresolved. CDR1 and CDR2 from the germline V gene are KGHSH and LQKENI. Trimming cost V 6 bases and J 4 bases, with 10 bases left between them. The CDR3 covers 14 residues. Here the CDR3 reads CASSAEVGANVLTF. CDR3 in DNA: TGTGCCAGCTCCGCCGAGGTAGGGGCCAACGTCCTGACTTTC. Full variable domain (missing parts from reference TRBV18 and TRBJ2-6): NAGVMQNPRHLVRRRGQEARLRCSPMKGHSHVYWYRQLPEEGLKFMVYLQKENIIDESGMPKERFSAEFPKEGPSILRIQQVVRGDSAAYFCASSAEVGANVLTFGAGSRLTVL.

This clone was seen just once. This sequence joins TRBV6-1 and TRBJ1-1; no firm D call. V was clipped by 3 bases and J by 4 bases, with 12 bases between them. The length of the CDR3 is 14 residues. Germline V gene lookup returns CDR1 MNHNS and CDR2 SASEGT. The CDR3 DNA is TGTGCCAGCAGTGAGATCGCGGGGTTCACTGAAGCTTTCTTT. Translated: CASSEIAGFTEAFF.

CDR3 residues: CASSPRQGHQPQHF. The CDR3 nucleotides read TGTGCCAGCAGTCCCAGACAGGGCCATCAGCCCCAGCATTTT. V and J are TRBV2 and TRBJ1-5; 7 positions agree with TRBD1. This CDR3 is built from 14 residues. Germline V gene data show CDR1 as SNHLY and CDR2 as FYNNEI. With V trimmed by 5 bases and J by 5 bases, 6 bases remained unmatched.